This TCR beta chain was captured in a study of cytomegalovirus exposure and HLA in healthy donors. Researchers ran the PCR with 60 Vbeta and 13 Jbeta primers. Sequencing was performed with immunoSEQ multiplex PCR; in TCRdb, only in-frame clones are kept and a portion is missing. The sample has 100,000 to 150,000 clones, 75% to 85% seen once; the top ten hold 5% to 7%. Unmatched junction bases numbered 12, after V lost 6 bases and J lost 9 bases. The CDR3 covers 14 residues. The germline V gene has CDR1 MDHEN and CDR2 SYDVKM. The sequenced sample consisted of PBMCs. The chain has TRBV28 and TRBJ1-2, with 8 bases aligning to TRBD1. The sequence came from a middle-aged woman in good health and CMV-seropositive. CDR3 sequence reads: CASSDGQGVVSYTF. The CDR3 nucleotides are TGTGCCAGCAGCGATGGACAGGGAGTAGTGAGCTACACCTTC.